These 27 T cell receptor beta chains originate from one sample sequenced in a study of CXCR3-negative and CXCR3-positive naive CD8 T cells. Notes on the study in general: The TRB CDR3s that CXCR3-positive naive cells carried were more hydrophobic than those of CXCR3-negative naive cells.

It was by 5' RACE with UMI labels that the TRB cDNA libraries were prepared. TCRdb re-called the 5' RACE reads and catalogs CDR3 proteins one per entry, DNA excluded. The sample includes about 110,000 distinct CDR3 sequences. These receptors' targets are unknown. What was sequenced was naive CXCR3+ CD8+ T cells from blood. Subset: CD45RO-CCR7+CD27+CD95- naive CD8+ T cells expressing CXCR3 (TNR3+). Receptors were obtained from a human donor in good health. Some clones in this sample may be carry-over from other donors' samples.

The chain links TRBV7-8 to TRBJ2-3. Germline CDR1 is SGHVS and CDR2 is FQNEAQ. The CDR3 is 15 amino acids. CDR3 sequence: CASSATVTSTDTQYF.

The V gene is TRBV18, the J gene TRBJ2-5. CDR3 length: 14 residues. The germline V gene has CDR1 KGHSH and CDR2 LQKENI. CDR3 sequence: CASSWGSNGETQYF.

The CDR3 loop reads CASSSGGVNANTGELFF. The V and J genes are TRBV7-9 and TRBJ2-2; checking the TCRdb D call of TRBD1 is not possible without DNA. CDR3 length equals 17 residues. The germline gives CDR1 SEHNR, CDR2 FQNEAQ (reference sequence).

The genes are TRBV2 and TRBJ2-1; TCRdb gives TRBD2 as the D gene, but with no DNA this cannot be confirmed. Germline CDR1 and CDR2: SNHLY and FYNNEI. The CDR3 extends over 15 amino acids. The CDR3: CASRTSRSSYNEQFF.

This chain links TRBV7-9 with TRBJ2-4; TCRdb indicates TRBD1, and absent DNA this call remains unverified. Germline CDR1 SEHNR, CDR2 FQNEAQ (reference sequence). This CDR3 is 12 amino acids long. The CDR3 region is CASSFPGTAGNF.

This rearrangement joins TRBV5-6 to TRBJ2-7; TCRdb lists TRBD1, though no DNA is available to test this call. The CDR3 has 15 residues. From germline, CDR1 is SGHDT and CDR2 YYEEEE. The CDR3 sequence: CASSFLDRGIDEQYF.

The V gene is TRBV4-2, the J gene TRBJ2-1; with no DNA, the TCRdb D assignment of TRBD1 cannot be verified. Per the germline V gene, CDR1 is LGHNA and CDR2 is YNFKEQ. There are 14 residues in the CDR3. This CDR3 is CASSQTGGTSEQFF.

The chain carries TRBV5-1 and TRBJ1-2; with no DNA, the TCRdb D assignment of TRBD1 cannot be verified. The length of the CDR3 is 13 residues. Germline-derived CDR1 and CDR2 are SGHRS and YFSETQ. The CDR3 reads CASSWGTGIGYTF.

The chain recombines TRBV29-1 with TRBJ1-1. CDR3 length: 11 amino acids. Germline V lookup: CDR1 SQVTM, CDR2 ANQGSEA. This CDR3 reads CSPVVNTEAFF.

This chain uses TRBV6-5 with TRBJ2-3; the TCRdb call, TRBD2, lacks DNA for checking. This CDR3 is 17 amino acids long. CDR1 is MNHEY and CDR2 is SVGAGI in the germline V gene. CDR3 loop: CARSKSRTSGNTDTQYF.

The rearrangement links TRBV24-1 to TRBJ2-3; with no DNA, the TCRdb D assignment of TRBD2 cannot be verified. This CDR3 is 21 amino acids long. The germline gives CDR1 KGHDR, CDR2 SFDVKD. CDR3: CATSDPRDSSTSGLALDTQYF.

CDR3: CASSFPPGELFF. This chain connects TRBV27 to TRBJ2-2; no DNA is available, so the TRBD2 call from TCRdb remains unchecked. Germline CDR1 and CDR2: MNHEY and SMNVEV (reference sequence). The CDR3 has 12 amino acids.

The chain has TRBV3-1 and TRBJ1-5; checking the TCRdb D call of TRBD1 is not possible without DNA. The length of the CDR3 is 13 residues. In germline, CDR1 is LGHDT, CDR2 YNNKEL (reference sequence). Here the CDR3 reads CASSHVDRPDLHF.

J is TRBJ1-2 and V is TRBV25-1; with no DNA, the TCRdb D assignment of TRBD1 cannot be verified. This CDR3 is built from 14 residues. Germline V CDR1 and CDR2: MGHDK, SYGVNS. The CDR3 is CASSDPDRGYGYTF.

The chain couples TRBV7-3 to TRBJ2-5. Germline loops: CDR1 SGHTA, CDR2 FQGTGA. The CDR3 spans 13 residues. The CDR3: CASRSASQETQYF. The whole variable domain, filled in from reference TRBV7-3 and TRBJ2-5, reads GAGVSQTPSNKVTEKGKYVELRCDPISGHTALYWYRQSLGQGPEFLIYFQGTGAADDSGLPNDRFFAVRPEGSVSTLKIQRTERGDSAVYLCASRSASQETQYFGPGTRLLVL.

V gene TRBV11-3 combines with J gene TRBJ2-7; the TCRdb D gene call, TRBD1, has no DNA to confirm it. The CDR3 consists of 13 residues. Germline loops: CDR1 SGHNT, CDR2 YENEEA. The CDR3 sequence is CASSSRTGYEQYF.

The rearrangement links TRBV7-2 to TRBJ2-5; checking the TCRdb D call of TRBD2 is not possible without DNA. The V gene's germline CDR1 is SGHTA and CDR2 FQGNSA. This CDR3 is built from 14 residues. The CDR3 reads CASTSTSGGETQYF.

The gene calls are TRBV12-3 or TRBV12-4 and TRBJ2-7; TCRdb returns TRBD1, unconfirmable since there is no DNA. The CDR3 spans 16 residues. The CDR3 here is CASSQRYGQHSSEQYF.

This sequence joins TRBV7-8 and TRBJ2-7. Germline CDR1 SGHVS, CDR2 FQNEAQ. This CDR3 has 14 residues. CDR3 in amino acids: CASSLDIPSYEQYF.

The V call is TRBV4-1, the J call TRBJ1-2. This CDR3 comprises 16 residues. Germline V gene sequence: CDR1 MGHRA, CDR2 YSYEKL. CDR3 sequence: CASSQPDYREGYGYTF.

The gene calls are TRBV13 and TRBJ2-7; the TCRdb call, TRBD1, lacks DNA for checking. This CDR3 region has 16 residues. Per germline, CDR1 PRHDT and CDR2 FYEKMQ (reference sequence). CDR3 amino acids: CASSLDRGGASYEQYF.

The J gene is TRBJ1-2, the V gene TRBV29-1; TCRdb picks TRBD1, but there is no DNA to check that call. This CDR3 has 14 amino acids. Germline CDR1 is SQVTM and CDR2 is ANQGSEA. CDR3: CSVAGTGVTYGYTF.

V usage is TRBV4-1 and J usage is TRBJ2-7; TCRdb's D call, TRBD1, is unchecked because there is no DNA. CDR3 size: 13 residues. The germline gives CDR1 MGHRA, CDR2 YSYEKL. The CDR3 spells CASSLTTGYEQYF.

The rearrangement links TRBV7-3 to TRBJ2-1; TCRdb gives TRBD1 as the D gene, but with no DNA this cannot be confirmed. Germline CDR1 SGHTA, CDR2 FQGTGA. This CDR3 has 15 residues. CDR3 loop: CASSFYGGTYNEQFF.

V is TRBV5-4 and J is TRBJ2-7; TCRdb's D call of TRBD1 is untestable without DNA. CDR1 is SGHNT and CDR2 is YYREEE in the germline V gene (reference sequence). The CDR3 totals 14 residues. CDR3 protein: CASSAATGVNEQYF.

This rearrangement joins TRBV7-9 to TRBJ2-7; lacking DNA, the TRBD1 call made by TCRdb goes unchecked. Germline V gene sequence: CDR1 SEHNR, CDR2 FQNEAQ (reference sequence). The CDR3 contains 13 residues. Here the CDR3 reads CASSGDLGHEQYF.

This chain connects TRBV2 to TRBJ2-2. There are 13 residues in the CDR3. The germline CDR1 and CDR2 sequences are SNHLY and FYNNEI. The CDR3 spells CASSEGMSGELFF.